Listed below are T cell receptor beta chains from one sample, sequenced in a study of OX40 agonist ivuxolimab in advanced cancers. This table comes from immunoSEQ multiplex PCR, and its TCRdb copy is limited to in-frame clones, with some not included. There are some 16,000 clones in the sample; approximately 86% occur only once, and 3.9% lies in the top ten. The sequencing here drew on CD4+ or CD8+ T cells sorted from blood, taken in a trial of the OX40 agonist ivuxolimab. The receptors derive from an adult with an advanced solid tumor such as melanoma, head and neck, liver or kidney cancer. Each CDR3 is given with its conserved first and last residue. The D gene is left open where the match is weak.

D gene: -; J gene: TRBJ2-3; V gene: TRBV19; CDR3 DNA: TGTGCCAGTAGGGACACAGGGAGGGGATTCACAGATACGCAGTATTTT; CDR3 protein: CASRDTGRGFTDTQYF
D gene: TRBD1; J gene: TRBJ1-1; V gene: TRBV7-8; CDR3 DNA: TGTGCCAGCAGCCCACAGGGGGCCTTGAACACTGAAGCTTTCTTT; CDR3 protein: CASSPQGALNTEAFF
D gene: TRBD1; J gene: TRBJ1-2; V gene: TRBV9; CDR3 DNA: TGTGCCAGCAGCCCCCGCGGAGGGGGCGCCTATGGCTACACCTTC; CDR3 protein: CASSPRGGGAYGYTF
D gene: TRBD2; J gene: TRBJ2-1; V gene: TRBV7-3; CDR3 DNA: TGTGCCAGCAGCTCCGAGGCGGGGGCCTACAATGAGCAGTTCTTC; CDR3 protein: CASSSEAGAYNEQFF
D gene: -; J gene: TRBJ1-2; V gene: TRBV30; CDR3 DNA: TGTGCCTGGAGTGCGGGGTTCTATGGCTACACCTTC; CDR3 protein: CAWSAGFYGYTF
D gene: -; J gene: TRBJ1-5; V gene: TRBV7-6; CDR3 DNA: TGTGCCAGCAGCTTGGACAGCAATCAGCCCCAGCATTTT; CDR3 protein: CASSLDSNQPQHF
D gene: -; J gene: TRBJ2-3; V gene: TRBV7-2; CDR3 DNA: TGTGCCAGCAGCTCTCAGACTAGAAGGACAGGTACGCAGTATTTT; CDR3 protein: CASSSQTRRTGTQYF
D gene: TRBD1; J gene: TRBJ2-5; V gene: TRBV10-3; CDR3 DNA: TGTGCCATCAACAGACAGGGGGACGAGACCCAGTACTTC; CDR3 protein: CAINRQGDETQYF
D gene: -; J gene: TRBJ1-2; V gene: TRBV10-3; CDR3 DNA: TGTGCCATCAGTGAGTCGTACAGATGGGGGGAGTTGACTAACTATGGCTACACCTTC; CDR3 protein: CAISESYRWGELTNYGYTF
D gene: TRBD1; J gene: TRBJ1-6; V gene: TRBV5-1; CDR3 DNA: TGCGCCAGCAGCCTGAGACAGGGTGTTAATTCACCCCTCCACTTT; CDR3 protein: CASSLRQGVNSPLHF